Reported below is one T cell receptor (beta chain). This clonotype was observed a few times. What this receptor recognizes is not known. No base qualities exist here, and no much larger clone lies one base off it. Per the publication, the treatment or condition label means: allogeneic hematopoietic cell transplantation with graft depleted of TCRalphabeta T cells and CD19 B cells. TCRalphabeta/CD19-depleted allogeneic hematopoietic cell grafts were given to the transplant recipients, all of whom were children. This sample is part of a study of T-cell reconstitution after alpha-beta-depleted transplantation in children (dated by TCRdb to between 2015 and 2016). Looking at the study overall: Using TCR repertoire profiling, the study quantitatively followed how T-cell immune reconstitution unfolded in children after TCRalphabeta/CD19-depleted allogeneic hematopoietic cell transplantation.

Beyond this particular receptor, the publication reports: The high TCRbeta diversity at day 60 in some patients was ascribed to recipient T cells and intrathymic progenitors that had survived conditioning. The apparently early recovery of alphabetaT-cell counts about two months after transplant reportedly depended on only several hundred rapidly expanded clones that came from non-depleted graft cells. Over subsequent months, a decline in hyperexpanded clone frequencies was noted, and after one year, T-cell counts and TCRbeta diversity were mostly ascribed to newly produced T cells.

The V end gives up 6 bases and the J end 1 base, leaving 3 bases in the junction not matched to a gene. Inclusive of the bounding cysteine and phenylalanine, the CDR3 is 14 residues long. The DNA shown is the 42-base CDR3, in frame from base 1. Library generation was performed with PCR. Instrument used: Illumina HiSeq 2500. To normalize quantification of the TCRbeta repertoire, the TCR libraries were built with molecular barcoding that relied on unique molecular identifiers. The public reads were reprocessed in TCRdb via fastp at Q25 and MiXCR, keeping in-frame beta chains. A single entry per CDR3 protein holds the most common genes and DNA from its merged rows. This sample holds about 420,000 distinct CDR3 sequences; around 15% were observed only once. The ten most abundant clones make up 25% to 30% of the sample.

The source was PBMCs, mostly from graft donor cells, collected 360 days after TCRalphabeta/CD19-depleted stem cell transplant. Rearrangement joined TRBV12-3 or TRBV12-4 to TRBJ1-1; TRBD1 lines up with 9 middle nucleotides. This TCR derives from a boy younger than two who had a stem cell transplant for Wiskott-Aldrich syndrome, so the T cells may come from the graft donor. The DNA sequence is as follows: TGTGCCAGCAGGAGGGACAGGGAGAACACTGAAGCTTTCTTT. The resulting protein is CASRRDRENTEAFF.